One sample yielded the 11 T cell receptor beta chains listed below, sequenced in a study of T cells after yellow fever vaccination. TCRdb itself ran the 5' RACE reads through MiXCR, one entry per CDR3 protein. In the table there are 200,000 to 300,000 distinct CDR3 sequences, 5.5% to 8.5% of which are singletons. Sequences were derived from CD4+ T cells sorted from PBMCs, sampled on the day of the yellow fever booster vaccination. The receptors shown here come from a man younger than 45 who received the YFV17D yellow fever vaccine.

This chain uses TRBV5-1 with TRBJ1-1; possibly TRBD1 for D (5 bases). There are 14 residues in the CDR3. Looked up from germline, CDR1 is SGHRS and CDR2 is YFSETQ. V was pared by 4 bases and J by 1 base, with 11 bases between. CDR3 sequence reads: CASSIGQGNTEAFF. The CDR3 DNA reads TGCGCCAGCAGCATCGGGCAGGGGAACACTGAAGCTTTCTTT. Looking up the rest from reference TRBV5-1 and TRBJ1-1 gives the full variable domain: KAGVTQTPRYLIKTRGQQVTLSCSPISGHRSVSWYQQTPGQGLQFLFEYFSETQRNKGNFPGRFSGRQFSNSRSEMNVSTLELGDSALYLCASSIGQGNTEAFFGQGTRLTVV.

This clonotype showed up many times. The genes are TRBV12-5 and TRBJ2-3; D call uncertain. The CDR3 loop spans 14 amino acids. CDR1 is LGHNT, CDR2 FRNRAP, per germline. V shed 3 bases and J shed 0 bases, with 7 bases lying between them. The CDR3 region is CASGFERSTDTQYF. The CDR3 DNA reads as TGTGCTAGTGGTTTCGAGAGGAGCACAGATACGCAGTATTTT. Full variable domain (missing parts from reference TRBV12-5 and TRBJ2-3): DARVTQTPRHKVTEMGQEVTMRCQPILGHNTVFWYRQTMMQGLELLAYFRNRAPLDDSGMPKDRFSAEMPDATLATLKIQPSEPRDSAVYFCASGFERSTDTQYFGPGTRLTVL.

The chain is built from TRBV27 and TRBJ2-7; 9 nucleotides line up with TRBD1. The CDR3 runs 16 residues. V lost 5 bases to trimming and J lost 2 bases; unmatched junction nucleotides: 10. Germline V gene sequence: CDR1 MNHEY, CDR2 SMNVEV (reference sequence). The CDR3 loop reads CASSRSGTGIPYEQYF. The CDR3 nucleotides are TGTGCCAGCAGTCGATCCGGGACAGGGATCCCCTACGAGCAGTACTTC.

This clonotype came up many times. This rearrangement joins TRBV7-2 to TRBJ2-3; D unclear. V was pared by 7 bases and J by 1 base, with 15 bases between. The length of the CDR3 is 15 residues. Looked up from germline, CDR1 is SGHTA and CDR2 is FQGNSA. CDR3 nucleotides: TGTGCCAGCATCATAAACGGGCAGGGCACAGATACGCAGTATTTT. Translated: CASIINGQGTDTQYF.

This clonotype was detected many times. The rearrangement uses TRBV27 and TRBJ2-5; unclear D gene. V lost 1 base and J 5 bases, leaving 8 bases between the germline ends. This CDR3 contains 13 residues. From germline, CDR1 is MNHEY and CDR2 SMNVEV (reference sequence). CDR3 sequence reads: CASSLYGGETQYF. The CDR3 region has the DNA TGTGCCAGCAGTTTATACGGTGGGGAGACCCAGTACTTC.

This clonotype appeared many times. V and J are TRBV7-6 and TRBJ2-1, with unresolved D. Trimming removed 0 bases at V and 8 bases at J, with 5 bases between. The CDR3 totals 12 residues. Germline V gives CDR1 SGHVS, CDR2 FNYEAQ. The CDR3 DNA sequence: TGTGCCAGCAGCTTAGCGGGCCATGAGCAGTTCTTC. Translation: CASSLAGHEQFF.

This clonotype has only a few counts. The rearrangement uses TRBV7-2 and TRBJ2-7; 7 positions match TRBD1. Unmatched junction bases numbered 11, after V lost 3 bases and J lost 3 bases. Germline CDR1 is SGHTA and CDR2 is FQGNSA. CDR3 length: 16 amino acids. CDR3 residues: CASSLGPGTAGYEQYF. The CDR3 DNA reads as TGTGCCAGCAGCTTGGGCCCCGGGACAGCTGGCTACGAGCAGTACTTC.

The rearrangement links TRBV15 to TRBJ1-2, with D tentatively TRBD1 (5 bases). The CDR3 is 16 amino acids. CDR1 is LNHNV, CDR2 YYDKDF, per germline (reference sequence). Trimming removed 1 base from V and 4 bases from J, with 16 bases in between. CDR3 DNA sequence: TGTGCCACCAGCAGAGGGCCCAGGGCGCCCTCCTATGGCTACACCTTC. It translates to CATSRGPRAPSYGYTF.

The sample holds many counts of this clonotype. The V and J genes are TRBV6-2 or TRBV6-3 and TRBJ2-7; D remains ambiguous. Trimming took off 6 bases at V and 3 bases at J, with 6 bases between the two ends. Germline loops: CDR1 MNHEY, CDR2 SVGEGT. CDR3 length: 11 residues. CDR3 DNA sequence: TGTGCCAGCAGCCCGCTCTACGAGCAGTACTTC. Its translation: CASSPLYEQYF.

At least ten counts were recorded for this clonotype. The chain has TRBV7-2 and TRBJ2-2, with a weak D call TRBD1 (5 bases). V was clipped by 4 bases and J by 7 bases, with 10 bases between them. Germline values: CDR1 SGHTA, CDR2 FQGNSA. The CDR3 runs to 13 residues. CDR3: CASSSQGIGELFF. The DNA for the CDR3 is TGTGCCAGCAGCTCCCAGGGTATCGGGGAGCTGTTTTTT. The full variable domain, in which reference TRBV7-2 and TRBJ2-2 provide the parts outside the CDR3, is GAGVSQSPSNKVTEKGKDVELRCDPISGHTALYWYRQSLGQGLEFLIYFQGNSAPDKSGLPSDRFSAERTGGSVSTLTIQRTQQEDSAVYLCASSSQGIGELFFGEGSRLTVL.

The chain couples TRBV20-1 to TRBJ2-5, with a weak D call TRBD2 (5 bases). There are 8 residues in the CDR3. CDR1 and CDR2 (germline): DFQATT, SNEGSKA (reference sequence). V was cut by 6 bases and J by 9 bases, with 5 bases left in between. DNA for the CDR3: TGCAGTGCGGAGGCCCAGTACTTC. Translation gives CSAEAQYF.